Listed below are T cell receptor beta chains from one sample, sequenced in a study of CD8 T cells in Susac syndrome. One entry per CDR3 protein, called by TCRdb with MiXCR from the immunoSEQ multiplex PCR reads. The top ten hold around 0.49% of the sample, which has about 57,000 distinct CDR3 sequences, roughly 93% seen once. Sequences were obtained from CD8+ T cells from PBMCs. Receptor source: a human donor with multiple sclerosis. CDR3s include the opening cysteine and the closing phenylalanine or tryptophan. D genes are given only for firm matches. Part of the rows lack a size; the others show once, few, many or a class for expanded clones.

J | length | V | D | size | CDR3 | DNA
TRBJ1-2 | 15 | TRBV6-5 | - | - | CASSPTGLGTYGYTF | TGTGCCAGCAGCCCGACAGGACTCGGGACCTATGGCTACACCTTC
TRBJ2-3 | 13 | TRBV7-9 | - | - | CASRYALGDTQYF | TGTGCCAGCAGATACGCTTTGGGGGATACGCAGTATTTT
TRBJ1-2 | 13 | TRBV28 | TRBD1 | - | CASSSGTGGGYTF | TGTGCCAGCAGTTCCGGGACAGGGGGTGGCTACACCTTC
TRBJ1-2 | 17 | TRBV7-8 | TRBD1 | - | CASSSLTGQEWSYGYTF | TGTGCCAGCAGCTCACTTACGGGACAGGAATGGAGCTATGGCTACACCTTC
TRBJ2-3 | 15 | TRBV11-1 | - | - | CASSPDAVSTDTQYF | TGTGCCAGCAGCCCAGACGCGGTGAGCACAGATACGCAGTATTTT
TRBJ1-2 | 15 | TRBV4-1 | - | once | CASSQAPGENYGYTF | TGCGCCAGCAGCCAAGCCCCGGGTGAGAACTATGGCTACACCTTC
TRBJ1-1 | 12 | TRBV30 | TRBD1 | - | CASLYRGTEAFF | TGTGCCTCCCTCTACAGGGGTACTGAAGCTTTCTTT
TRBJ2-3 | 15 | TRBV4-3 | - | - | CASSQEPKNTDTQYF | TGCGCCAGCAGCCAGGAGCCGAAAAACACAGATACGCAGTATTTT
TRBJ2-5 | 14 | TRBV14 | - | - | CASSQVRELETQYF | TGTGCCAGCAGCCAAGTTAGGGAGCTAGAGACCCAGTACTTC
TRBJ2-7 | 12 | TRBV9 | TRBD1 | - | CASSLGTGEQYF | TGTGCCAGCAGCCTAGGGACAGGGGAGCAGTACTTC
TRBJ2-7 | 15 | TRBV7-2 | TRBD1 | - | CASSFIGQGYYEQYF | TGTGCCAGCAGCTTTATCGGACAGGGTTACTACGAGCAGTACTTC
TRBJ2-2 | 15 | TRBV30 | - | - | CAWRTTEFQAGELFF | TGTGCCTGGAGAACAACAGAGTTTCAAGCCGGGGAGCTGTTTTTT
TRBJ2-7 | 12 | TRBV15 | - | - | CATSRDLGGQYF | TGTGCCACCAGCAGAGACCTAGGGGGGCAGTACTTC
TRBJ2-3 | 11 | TRBV6-1 | - | few | CASTPGDTQYF | TGTGCCAGTACGCCGGGAGATACGCAGTATTTT
TRBJ1-2 | 15 | TRBV3-1 | - | - | CASSQVKGGKDGYTF | TGTGCCAGCAGCCAAGTAAAGGGGGGAAAAGATGGCTACACCTTC
TRBJ2-1 | 14 | TRBV30 | - | - | CAWSTGLSYNEQFF | TGTGCCTGGAGTACCGGGCTCTCCTACAATGAGCAGTTCTTC
TRBJ1-1 | 13 | TRBV29-1 | - | - | CSVEEVGRVEAFF | TGCAGCGTTGAAGAGGTAGGTAGGGTTGAAGCTTTCTTT
TRBJ1-2 | 15 | TRBV9 | TRBD1 | once | CASSLTGAMDYGYTF | TGTGCCAGCAGCCTGACAGGGGCCATGGACTATGGCTACACCTTC
TRBJ2-3 | 15 | TRBV6-4 | - | - | CASSDLSTGTDTQYF | TGTGCCAGCAGTGACTTATCGACGGGGACAGATACGCAGTATTTT
TRBJ2-3 | 16 | TRBV10-3 | - | - | CAISEGGGAGTDTQYF | TGTGCCATCAGTGAGGGAGGGGGCGCGGGCACAGATACGCAGTATTTT
TRBJ1-2 | 13 | TRBV28 | - | - | CASSHTGGYGYTF | TGTGCCAGCAGTCACACCGGGGGTTATGGCTACACCTTC
TRBJ2-1 | 15 | TRBV7-3 | - | - | CACGAGVNSYNEQFF | TGTGCCTGTGGGGCCGGGGTGAACTCCTACAATGAGCAGTTCTTC
TRBJ1-4 | 16 | TRBV4-2 | - | - | CASSQVMGQGGEKLFF | TGTGCCAGCAGCCAAGTAATGGGGCAGGGAGGTGAAAAACTGTTTTTT
TRBJ1-1 | 13 | TRBV5-6 | - | - | CASSPTGWAEAFF | TGTGCCAGCAGCCCAACAGGGTGGGCTGAAGCTTTCTTT
TRBJ2-1 | 15 | TRBV9 | TRBD2 | - | CASSASGNSYNEQFF | TGTGCCAGCAGCGCTAGCGGAAACTCCTACAATGAGCAGTTCTTC
TRBJ1-4 | 13 | TRBV27 | - | - | CASSPGTPGELFF | TGTGCCAGCAGTCCGGGGACACCGGGGGAACTGTTTTTT
TRBJ1-2 | 18 | TRBV7-9 | - | - | CASSLGLGWDDPNYGYTF | TGTGCCAGCAGCTTAGGGCTGGGTTGGGACGATCCTAACTATGGCTACACCTTC
TRBJ2-7 | 14 | TRBV9 | TRBD1 | once | CASSFRDRGYEQYF | TGTGCCAGCAGTTTCCGGGACAGGGGCTACGAGCAGTACTTC
TRBJ2-7 | 13 | TRBV27 | - | - | CASAFGTSYEQYF | TGTGCCAGCGCCTTCGGCACTTCCTACGAGCAGTACTTC
TRBJ1-1 | 15 | TRBV12-3/TRBV12-4 | TRBD1 | - | CASSLDDRANTEAFF | TGTGCCAGCAGTTTAGATGACAGGGCGAACACTGAAGCTTTCTTT
TRBJ2-7 | 16 | TRBV19 | TRBD1 | - | CASSIGGQGLIAGQYF | TGTGCCAGTAGTATCGGGGGACAGGGGTTAATTGCGGGGCAGTACTTC
TRBJ2-7 | 15 | TRBV27 | - | - | CASSLWGRGSYEQYF | TGTGCCAGCAGTTTATGGGGCAGGGGCTCCTACGAGCAGTACTTC
TRBJ2-7 | 18 | TRBV11-2 | TRBD1 | - | CASSLDRTGPLISYEQYF | TGTGCCAGCAGCTTAGATCGGACAGGTCCTCTAATCTCCTACGAGCAGTACTTC
TRBJ1-1 | 11 | TRBV6-5 | - | - | CASTQGSEAFF | TGTGCCAGCACCCAGGGTTCTGAAGCTTTCTTT
TRBJ2-7 | 11 | TRBV7-9 | - | - | CASSSTGEQYF | TGTGCCAGCAGCTCTACAGGGGAGCAGTACTTC
TRBJ2-1 | 16 | TRBV27 | TRBD2 | - | CASGRGTSGYYNEQFF | TGTGCCAGCGGACGAGGGACTAGCGGATATTACAATGAGCAGTTCTTC
TRBJ1-5 | 14 | TRBV5-1 | - | - | CASSLGGDNQPQHF | TGCGCCAGCAGCTTGGGAGGGGACAATCAGCCCCAGCATTTT
TRBJ2-7 | 13 | TRBV20-1 | - | - | CSARDKTSYEQYF | TGCAGTGCTAGGGACAAGACCTCCTACGAGCAGTACTTC
TRBJ2-5 | 16 | TRBV4-3 | - | once | CASSQDLEGVEETQYF | TGCGCCAGCAGCCAAGATCTCGAAGGGGTGGAAGAGACCCAGTACTTC
TRBJ1-2 | 12 | TRBV6-2/TRBV6-3 | TRBD1 | - | CASQTGHDGYTF | TGTGCCAGCCAGACAGGGCACGATGGCTACACCTTC
TRBJ2-3 | 14 | TRBV5-4 | - | - | CASSLGTGLDTQYF | TGTGCCAGCAGCTTGGGAACAGGATTAGATACGCAGTATTTT
TRBJ2-7 | 16 | TRBV7-8 | - | - | CASSPHGGGGFYEQYF | TGTGCCAGCAGCCCCCACGGGGGAGGGGGCTTCTACGAGCAGTACTTC